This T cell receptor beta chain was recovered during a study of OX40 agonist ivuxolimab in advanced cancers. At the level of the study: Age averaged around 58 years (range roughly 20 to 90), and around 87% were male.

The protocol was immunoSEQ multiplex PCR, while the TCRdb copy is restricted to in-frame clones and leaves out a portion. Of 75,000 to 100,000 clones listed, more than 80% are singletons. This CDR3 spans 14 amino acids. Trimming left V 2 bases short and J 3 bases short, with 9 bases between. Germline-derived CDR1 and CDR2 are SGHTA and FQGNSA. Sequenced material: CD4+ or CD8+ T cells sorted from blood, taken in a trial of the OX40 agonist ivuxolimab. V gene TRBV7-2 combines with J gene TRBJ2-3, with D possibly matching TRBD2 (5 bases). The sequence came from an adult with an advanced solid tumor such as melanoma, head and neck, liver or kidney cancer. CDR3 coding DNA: TGTGCCAGCAGCTTACCCAGAGGGACAGATACGCAGTATTTT. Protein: CASSLPRGTDTQYF.